This T cell receptor beta chain was obtained from a study of Graves' ophthalmopathy and Graves' hyperthyroidism. General study results and limits: Most clonotypes expanded in thyroid above 0.001 frequency were present in blood too. A 13-signature model separated ophthalmopathy from stable hyperthyroidism, reaching about 88% sensitivity and under 82% specificity cross-validated.

Of note for this clonotype: Its matching antigen is unknown.

The CDR3 runs to 18 residues. Germline-derived CDR1 and CDR2 are MNHNS and SASEGT. The V gene end was trimmed by 5 bases and the J gene end by 4 bases; junction bases not matched to a gene: 17. Amplification targeted the TCR beta CDR3 regions, with RNA transcripts as the source material. An opening RT-PCR round employed HTBI primers and preceded a second-round multiplex PCR. TCRdb reanalysed the multiplex PCR reads using MiXCR and keeps one entry per CDR3 protein. The sample holds 560,000 or so distinct CDR3 sequences, just under 40% seen once. This receptor was obtained from an adult man with Graves' hyperthyroidism. The chain employs TRBV6-1 and TRBJ1-2; TRBD1 matches 9 bases. Source material: peripheral blood or thyroid tissue (not recorded which). The CDR3: CASSSLIPGQGGGYGYTF. CDR3 DNA: TGTGCCAGCAGTTCCTTAATCCCGGGACAGGGAGGTGGCTATGGCTACACCTTC.